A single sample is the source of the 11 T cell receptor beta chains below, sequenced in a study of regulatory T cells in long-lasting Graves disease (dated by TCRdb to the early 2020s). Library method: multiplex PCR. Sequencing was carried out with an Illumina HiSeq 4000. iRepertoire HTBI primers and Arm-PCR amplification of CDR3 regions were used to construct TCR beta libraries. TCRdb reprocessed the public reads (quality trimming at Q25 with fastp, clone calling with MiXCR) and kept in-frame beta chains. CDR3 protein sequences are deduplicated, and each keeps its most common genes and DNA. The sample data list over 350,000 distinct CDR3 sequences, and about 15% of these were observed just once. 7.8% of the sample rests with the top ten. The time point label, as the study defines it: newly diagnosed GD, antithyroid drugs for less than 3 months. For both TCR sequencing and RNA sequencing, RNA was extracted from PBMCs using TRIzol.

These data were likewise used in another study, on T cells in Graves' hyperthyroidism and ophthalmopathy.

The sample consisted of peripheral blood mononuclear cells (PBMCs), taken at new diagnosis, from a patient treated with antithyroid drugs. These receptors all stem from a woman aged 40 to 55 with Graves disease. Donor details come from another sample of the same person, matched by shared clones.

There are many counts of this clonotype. CDR3 sequence reads: CASSSGRNTEAFF. The DNA of the CDR3 is TGTGCCAGCAGCTCGGGACGAAACACTGAAGCTTTCTTT. The chain has TRBV11-2 and TRBJ1-1, with D possibly being TRBD1 (5 bases). The CDR3 consists of 13 residues. CDR1 SGHAT and CDR2 FQNNGV come from the germline V gene. Trimming stripped 4 bases from V and 2 bases from J, with 8 bases between. Combining the CDR3 with reference TRBV11-2 and TRBJ1-1 gives the whole variable domain EAGVAQSPRYKIIEKRQSVAFWCNPISGHATLYWYQQILGQGPKLLIQFQNNGVVDDSQLPKDRFSAERLKGVDSTLKIQPAKLEDSAVYLCASSSGRNTEAFFGQGTRLTVV.

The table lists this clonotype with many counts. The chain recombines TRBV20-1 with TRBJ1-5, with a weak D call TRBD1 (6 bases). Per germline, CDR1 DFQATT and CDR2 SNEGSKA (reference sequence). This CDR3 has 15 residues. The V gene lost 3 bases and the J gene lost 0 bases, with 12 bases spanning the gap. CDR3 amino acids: CSASGGGNSNQPQHF. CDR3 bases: TGCAGTGCTAGTGGAGGGGGGAATAGCAATCAGCCCCAGCATTTT.

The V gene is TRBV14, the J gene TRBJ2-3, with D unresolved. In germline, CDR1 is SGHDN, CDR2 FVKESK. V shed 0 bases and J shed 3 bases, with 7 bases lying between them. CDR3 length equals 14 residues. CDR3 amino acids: CASSQDLRTDTQYF. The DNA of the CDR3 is TGTGCCAGCAGCCAAGATCTAAGGACAGATACGCAGTATTTT.

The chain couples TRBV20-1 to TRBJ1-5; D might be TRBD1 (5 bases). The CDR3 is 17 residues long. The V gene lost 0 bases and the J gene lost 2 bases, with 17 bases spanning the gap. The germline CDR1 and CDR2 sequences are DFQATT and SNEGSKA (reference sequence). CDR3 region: CSARDPGVGSGNQPQHF. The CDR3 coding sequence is TGCAGTGCTAGAGATCCGGGGGTCGGGAGCGGCAATCAGCCCCAGCATTTT.

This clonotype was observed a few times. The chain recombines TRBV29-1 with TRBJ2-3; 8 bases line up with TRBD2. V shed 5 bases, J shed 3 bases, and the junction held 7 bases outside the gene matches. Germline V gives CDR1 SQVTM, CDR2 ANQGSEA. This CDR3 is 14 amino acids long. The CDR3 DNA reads TGCAGCGTTTCTTTCGCTAGCGGGACAGATACGCAGTATTTT. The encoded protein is CSVSFASGTDTQYF.

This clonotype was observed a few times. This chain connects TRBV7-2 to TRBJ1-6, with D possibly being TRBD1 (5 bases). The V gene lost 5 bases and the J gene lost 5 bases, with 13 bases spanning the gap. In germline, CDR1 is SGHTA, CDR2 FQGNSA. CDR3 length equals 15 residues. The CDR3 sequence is CASSQGREDNSPLHF. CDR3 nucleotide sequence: TGTGCCAGCAGCCAAGGCAGGGAGGATAATTCACCCCTCCACTTT.

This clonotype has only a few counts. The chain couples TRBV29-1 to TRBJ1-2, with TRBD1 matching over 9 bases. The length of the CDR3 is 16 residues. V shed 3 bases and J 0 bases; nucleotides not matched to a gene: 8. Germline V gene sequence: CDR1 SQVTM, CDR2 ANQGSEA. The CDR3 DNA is TGCAGCGTTGACCGGGACAGGGTCAACTCTAACTATGGCTACACCTTC. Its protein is CSVDRDRVNSNYGYTF.

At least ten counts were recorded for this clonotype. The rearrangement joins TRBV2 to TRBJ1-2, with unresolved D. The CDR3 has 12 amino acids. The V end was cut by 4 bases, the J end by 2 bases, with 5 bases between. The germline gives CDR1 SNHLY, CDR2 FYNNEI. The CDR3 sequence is CASSAENYGYTF. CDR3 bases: TGTGCCAGCAGTGCTGAGAACTATGGCTACACCTTC.

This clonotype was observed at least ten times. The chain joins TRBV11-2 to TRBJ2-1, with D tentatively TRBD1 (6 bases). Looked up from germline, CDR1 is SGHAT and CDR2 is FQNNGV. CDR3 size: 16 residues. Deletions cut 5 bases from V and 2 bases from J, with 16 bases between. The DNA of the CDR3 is TGTGCCAGCAGCGGAAACCGGGACAACCCCTACAATGAGCAGTTCTTC. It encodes CASSGNRDNPYNEQFF.

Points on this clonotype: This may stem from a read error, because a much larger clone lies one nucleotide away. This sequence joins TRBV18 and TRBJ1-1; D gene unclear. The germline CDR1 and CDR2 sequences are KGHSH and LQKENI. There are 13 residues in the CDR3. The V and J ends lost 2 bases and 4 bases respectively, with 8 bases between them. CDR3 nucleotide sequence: TGTGCCAGCTCACCAGATCCGACCACTGAAGCTTTCTTT. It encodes CASSPDPTTEAFF.

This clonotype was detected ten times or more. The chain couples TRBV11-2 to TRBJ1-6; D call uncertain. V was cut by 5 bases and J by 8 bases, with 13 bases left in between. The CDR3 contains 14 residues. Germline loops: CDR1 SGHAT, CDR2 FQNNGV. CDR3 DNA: TGTGCCAGCAGCCTCATCTTGGCAGATTCACCCCTCCACTTT. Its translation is CASSLILADSPLHF.